The TCR beta chain under discussion was sequenced for a study of CD8 T cells in ankylosing spondylitis. Study observations and caveats: Blood of patients with ankylosing spondylitis appeared to be characterized by a TCR beta motif of eight highly homologous variants.

This clonotype was picked up a small number of times. The target antigen is unknown. TCRdb itself ran the 5' RACE reads through MiXCR, one entry per CDR3 protein. The top ten hold about a sixth of the sample, which has roughly 400,000 distinct CDR3 sequences, under 25% seen once. The CDR3 is 16 residues long. V lost 1 base, J lost 4 bases, and 16 bases lay in between. Germline loops: CDR1 SGHTA, CDR2 FQGNSA. The chain has TRBV7-2 and TRBJ1-2, with D possibly being TRBD1 (6 bases). Sequences were obtained from blood, either unsorted or a sorted T cell fraction (not recorded which). The source is a male donor with ankylosing spondylitis. In nucleotides, the CDR3 is TGTGCCAGCAGCTTAGAAACAGGGCGATTTTTCTATGGCTACACCTTC. This encodes CASSLETGRFFYGYTF.